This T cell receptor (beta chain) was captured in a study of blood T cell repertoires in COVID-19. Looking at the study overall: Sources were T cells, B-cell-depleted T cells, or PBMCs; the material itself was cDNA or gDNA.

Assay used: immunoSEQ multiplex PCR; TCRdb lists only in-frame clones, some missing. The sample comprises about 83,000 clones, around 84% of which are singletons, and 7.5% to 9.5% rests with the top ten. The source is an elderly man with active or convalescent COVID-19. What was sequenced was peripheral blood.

The CDR3 bases are TGTGCCAGCAGCCCCCCCTCTAGTCTCCCGTCCTACGAGCAGTACGTC. Protein product: CASSPPSSLPSYEQYV. The V and J genes are TRBV7-8 and TRBJ2-7; D is ambiguous. In germline, CDR1 is SGHVS, CDR2 FQNEAQ. This CDR3 has 16 residues. V lost 5 bases to trimming and J lost 1 base, with 18 bases between them.